The clone carrying this T cell receptor beta chain was counted a few times. What it binds is unknown. A single record per CDR3 protein comes from TCRdb applying MiXCR to the 5' RACE reads. The sample includes some 210,000 distinct CDR3 sequences, roughly a tenth seen only once; the top ten take under 3.5%. CDR1 and CDR2 from the germline V gene are MDHEN and SYDVKM. The CDR3 runs 15 residues. The junction had 9 bases not matched to a gene; V was cut back by 5 bases and J by 5 bases. These data are taken from a study of T-cell memory formation after mild COVID-19. Across the whole study: Largely, TCR clusters stayed within a single donor. Notes on the study in general: Memory from before infection featured some responding clones, which suggests cross-reactive memory joined.

The TCR sequence derives from a man between 18 and 29 years old who had mild COVID-19 (a few samples of this study predate the infection). Cell type and time point are not known. Sequencing was performed on PBMCs or a T cell subset sorted from them (not recorded which). This sequence joins TRBV28 and TRBJ1-2; 9 nucleotides line up with TRBD1. The CDR3 here is CASSLGDREIYGYTF. The CDR3 coding sequence is TGTGCCAGCAGTCTCGGGGACAGGGAAATATATGGCTACACCTTC.